This TCR beta chain is drawn from a study of graft-versus-host responses after intestinal transplantation. Background on the study: Each of the recipients got a multivisceral, liver-intestinal, or isolated intestinal transplant. Each recipient received anti-thymocyte globulin induction, then tacrolimus and steroids for two to three years.

Study observations and caveats: Patients who carried graft-donor T cell macrochimerism also had high graft-versus-host to host-versus-graft clonal ratios in their allografts.

Repertoires were generated with immunoSEQ multiplex PCR, while TCRdb's copy carries only in-frame clones and drops some. Among roughly 8,200 clones listed, more than 85% were seen once. This clone was counted a single time. Its antigen is not known. V was pared by 5 bases and J by 6 bases, with 7 bases between. The CDR3 length is 11 residues. Germline lookup yields CDR1 SGHTA and CDR2 FQGNSA. This chain connects TRBV7-2 to TRBJ1-2, with a weak D call TRBD1 (5 bases). Sequenced material: PBMCs, taken 11 days after intestinal transplantation. This TCR derives from a human patient who received an intestinal transplant, so some T cells may come from the graft donor. CDR3 sequence: CASSPGHGYTF. The CDR3 nucleotides are TGTGCCAGCAGCCCAGGGCATGGCTACACCTTC.